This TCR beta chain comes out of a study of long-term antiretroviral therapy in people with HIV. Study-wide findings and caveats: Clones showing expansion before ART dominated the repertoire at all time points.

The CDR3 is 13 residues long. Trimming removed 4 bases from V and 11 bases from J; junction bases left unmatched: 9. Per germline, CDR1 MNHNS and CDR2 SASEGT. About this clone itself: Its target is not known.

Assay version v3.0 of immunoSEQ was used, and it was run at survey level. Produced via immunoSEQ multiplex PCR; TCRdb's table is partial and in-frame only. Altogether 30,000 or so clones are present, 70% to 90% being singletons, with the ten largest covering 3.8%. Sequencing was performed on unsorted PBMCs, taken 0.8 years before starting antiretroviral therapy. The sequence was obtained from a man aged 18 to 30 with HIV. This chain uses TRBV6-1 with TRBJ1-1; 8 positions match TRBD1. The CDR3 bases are TGTGCCAGCAGTGTCAACAGGGGGAGTGAGGCTTTCTTT. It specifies CASSVNRGSEAFF.